In its sample, the clone carrying this T cell receptor (beta chain) was seen many times. Germline V gene sequence: CDR1 DFQATT, CDR2 SNEGSKA (reference sequence). The CDR3 extends over 11 amino acids. Trimming took 6 bases from V and 4 from J, leaving 9 bases between them. Libraries used 2 million unsorted PBMCs kept frozen in RNAlater. This entry comes from a study of neurological immune-mediated disorders. The cDNA was synthesized by means of template-switch 5'RACE, which was carried out with 10-nucleotide random UMIs. MiXCR was run by TCRdb on the 5' RACE reads, yielding one entry per CDR3 protein. The sample has 26,000 or so distinct CDR3 sequences, around 12% seen once.

The chain links TRBV20-1 to TRBJ2-5; D is possibly TRBD1 (5 bases). The sequenced sample consisted of PBMCs. This sequence originates from a man in his 60s in good health. The CDR3 loop reads CSAPDRETQYF. CDR3 sequence (DNA): TGCAGTGCCCCCGACAGAGAGACCCAGTACTTC.